Below are 23 T cell receptor beta chains sequenced from a single sample in a study of blood T cell repertoires in COVID-19. Assay: immunoSEQ multiplex PCR; the TCRdb copy retains only in-frame clones and omits some. The sample shows some 500,000 clones, about 88% of them seen only once. Sequenced material: peripheral blood. Receptors were obtained from a woman aged 50 to 60 with COVID-19, enrolled during active disease.

CDR3 sequence reads: CASSTQAKGTGGYGYTF. As DNA, the CDR3 is TGTGCCAGTAGTACCCAGGCAAAAGGGACAGGTGGCTATGGCTACACCTTC. The chain is built from TRBV19 and TRBJ1-2; 8 nucleotides align to TRBD1. Germline V CDR1 and CDR2: LNHDA, SQIVND (reference sequence). V was pared by 4 bases and J by 4 bases, with 14 bases of the junction left unmatched. This CDR3 spans 17 amino acids.

The rearrangement uses TRBV7-2 and TRBJ1-2; no clear D gene. Trimming removed 5 bases from V and 3 bases from J, with 13 bases in between. The CDR3 extends over 14 amino acids. Germline loops: CDR1 SGHTA, CDR2 FQGNSA. CDR3 sequence reads: CASSPTPYYYGYTF. The CDR3 nucleotides read TGTGCCAGCAGCCCGACACCGTATTACTATGGCTACACCTTC.

The chain joins TRBV13 to TRBJ2-1; unclear D gene. The V end was cut by 5 bases, the J end by 6 bases, with 17 bases between. Germline CDR1 reads PRHDT; CDR2 reads FYEKMQ (reference sequence). The CDR3 extends over 15 amino acids. The CDR3 sequence: CASSRRVYALNEQFF. In DNA form, the CDR3 reads TGTGCCAGCAGCCGCCGGGTCTACGCCCTCAATGAGCAGTTCTTC.

This clone appeared a single time. The rearrangement joins TRBV30 to TRBJ1-1; no firm D call. This CDR3 is 11 amino acids long. Germline values: CDR1 GTSNPN, CDR2 SVGIG (reference sequence). V was clipped by 2 bases and J by 11 bases, with 12 bases between them. This CDR3 reads CAWSIGVWAFF. The CDR3 DNA sequence: TGTGCCTGGAGTATCGGGGTGTGGGCTTTCTTT.

This clone was picked up one time. The CDR3 protein is CASSGTGGDQPQHF. CDR3 nucleotides: TGTGCCAGCAGTGGGACAGGAGGGGATCAGCCCCAGCATTTT. The chain joins TRBV9 to TRBJ1-5; 8 bases are a match to TRBD1. The CDR3 length is 14 residues. Germline V gene lookup returns CDR1 SGDLS and CDR2 YYNGEE. J gave up 5 bases and V 5 bases, and 6 bases lay outside the gene matches. Variable domain in full (rest from reference TRBV9 and TRBJ1-5): DSGVTQTPKHLITATGQRVTLRCSPRSGDLSVYWYQQSLDQGLQFLIQYYNGEERAKGNILERFSAQQFPDLHSELNLSSLELGDSALYFCASSGTGGDQPQHFGDGTRLSIL.

This chain links TRBV5-4 with TRBJ1-2; D gene uncertain. The V end lost 3 bases, the J end lost 6 bases, and 12 bases lay between the germline ends. CDR3 size: 13 residues. Germline lookup yields CDR1 SGHNT and CDR2 YYREEE (reference sequence). The DNA for the CDR3 is TGTGCCAGCAGCTCCCGAGGTAATGATGGCTACACCTTC. Amino acid sequence: CASSSRGNDGYTF.

The chain employs TRBV6-5 and TRBJ2-7, with 8 positions matching TRBD1. From germline, CDR1 is MNHEY and CDR2 SVGAGI. The CDR3 contains 13 residues. The J segment lost 2 bases and the V segment lost 6 bases, leaving 3 bases of the junction unmatched. CDR3 region: CASREDRAYEQYF. In nucleotides, the CDR3 is TGTGCCAGCAGGGAGGACAGGGCCTACGAGCAGTACTTC.

The chain carries TRBV9 and TRBJ2-3; no reliable D call. The CDR3 is made up of 11 amino acids. Germline CDR1 is SGDLS and CDR2 is YYNGEE. V was pared by 3 bases and J by 6 bases, with 5 bases between. Here the CDR3 DNA reads TGTGCCAGCAGCGCGGAGGATACGCAGTATTTT. Translation: CASSAEDTQYF.

This chain joins TRBV12-3 or TRBV12-4 and TRBJ2-7; TRBD1 matches 8 bases. The CDR3 runs 13 residues. The trim removed 5 bases at V and 6 bases at J, leaving 6 bases unmatched. The chain's CDR3 is CASSQDRVGEQYF. For the CDR3, the DNA is TGTGCCAGCAGTCAGGACAGGGTAGGCGAGCAGTACTTC.

The chain is built from TRBV19 and TRBJ2-1; a possible D gene is TRBD2 (5 bases). In germline, CDR1 is LNHDA, CDR2 SQIVND (reference sequence). The CDR3 runs to 13 residues. Trimming cost V 3 bases and J 8 bases, with 11 bases left between them. Here the CDR3 DNA reads TGTGCCAGTAGTATTGGGAGTTTCGATGAGCAGTTCTTC. Residues: CASSIGSFDEQFF. Drawing the rest from reference TRBV19 and TRBJ2-1, the complete variable domain is DGGITQSPKYLFRKEGQNVTLSCEQNLNHDAMYWYRQDPGQGLRLIYYSQIVNDFQKGDIAEGYSVSREKKESFPLTVTSAQKNPTAFYLCASSIGSFDEQFFGPGTRLTVL.

This clone has just a few counts. The rearrangement joins TRBV5-4 to TRBJ1-1; D ambiguous. CDR3 size: 16 residues. Germline V gene data show CDR1 as SGHNT and CDR2 as YYREEE (reference sequence). V shed 0 bases and J shed 1 base, with 13 bases lying between them. In DNA form, the CDR3 reads TGTGCCAGCAGCTTGGGAGGAATAGGTGAGAACACTGAAGCTTTCTTT. This translates into CASSLGGIGENTEAFF.

J is TRBJ1-5 and V is TRBV2; 7 nucleotides match TRBD1. The germline CDR1 and CDR2 sequences are SNHLY and FYNNEI. The trim removed 2 bases at V and 7 bases at J, leaving 8 bases unmatched. The CDR3 length is 15 residues. The chain's CDR3 is CASSEQTGLLQPQHF. CDR3 in DNA: TGTGCCAGCAGTGAACAGACAGGGCTGTTGCAGCCCCAGCATTTT.

The chain is built from TRBV9 and TRBJ1-6; D is ambiguous. Germline-derived CDR1 and CDR2 are SGDLS and YYNGEE. Trimming shortened V by 0 bases and J by 1 base, and 11 bases separated the two germline ends. The CDR3 runs to 17 residues. The CDR3 spells CASSVDWRISYNSPLHF. The CDR3 DNA follows: TGTGCCAGCAGCGTAGATTGGAGGATTTCCTATAATTCACCCCTCCACTTT.

The chain employs TRBV6-1 and TRBJ2-1; D is perhaps TRBD2 (6 bases). This CDR3 is 15 amino acids long. V shed 2 bases and J shed 3 bases, with 11 bases lying between them. CDR1 MNHNS and CDR2 SASEGT come from the germline V gene. The CDR3 sequence: CASSEINGGYNEQFF. The CDR3 coding sequence is TGTGCCAGCAGTGAAATAAACGGGGGCTACAATGAGCAGTTCTTC.

The rearrangement uses TRBV14 and TRBJ2-7; D might be TRBD2 (5 bases). Germline V gives CDR1 SGHDN, CDR2 FVKESK. There are 15 residues in the CDR3. Trimming removed 1 base at V and 2 bases at J, with 12 bases between. CDR3 loop: CASSQVRTGAYEQYF. CDR3 bases: TGTGCCAGCAGCCAAGTCCGCACCGGGGCCTACGAGCAGTACTTC. The whole variable domain, filled in from reference TRBV14 and TRBJ2-7, reads EAGVTQFPSHSVIEKGQTVTLRCDPISGHDNLYWYRRVMGKEIKFLLHFVKESKQDESGMPNNRFLAERTGGTYSTLKVQPAELEDSGVYFCASSQVRTGAYEQYFGPGTRLTVT.

In this sample, this clone turned up a few times. The gene calls are TRBV15 and TRBJ1-1, with D unclear. The V gene's germline CDR1 is LNHNV and CDR2 YYDKDF (reference sequence). The CDR3 is 14 amino acids. Trimming removed 1 base from V and 2 bases from J, with 8 bases in between. CDR3 DNA: TGTGCCACCAGCAGAGGCGGGCCAAACACTGAAGCTTTCTTT. Its translation is CATSRGGPNTEAFF.

This CDR3 reads CASTAGRTTEAFF. CDR3 coding DNA: TGTGCCAGCACCGCAGGGCGGACCACTGAAGCTTTCTTT. The chain joins TRBV27 to TRBJ1-1; tentative D call: TRBD1 (5 bases). This CDR3 contains 13 residues. Trimming pared 7 bases from V and 4 bases from J, leaving 13 bases between. CDR1 MNHEY and CDR2 SMNVEV come from the germline V gene (reference sequence).

The chain joins TRBV4-1 to TRBJ2-1; the D gene is possibly TRBD1 (6 bases). The germline CDR1 and CDR2 sequences are MGHRA and YSYEKL. Deletions cut 4 bases from V and 5 bases from J, with 18 bases between. This CDR3 comprises 16 residues. Here the CDR3 reads CASSLFRQDYDNEQFF. The CDR3 DNA reads TGCGCCAGCAGCCTTTTTCGACAGGATTACGACAATGAGCAGTTCTTC.

The chain combines TRBV6-5 with TRBJ2-7; 11 bases fit TRBD2. J was trimmed by 6 bases and V by 6 bases; bases with no gene match: 10. CDR1 and CDR2 (germline): MNHEY, SVGAGI. The length of the CDR3 is 15 residues. The CDR3 is CASRRNSGGESEQYF. The CDR3, as DNA: TGTGCCAGCAGAAGGAATAGCGGGGGGGAATCCGAGCAGTACTTC.

The V and J genes are TRBV28 and TRBJ2-3; TRBD2 matches at 13 bases. Germline loops: CDR1 MDHEN, CDR2 SYDVKM. V was clipped by 5 bases and J by 5 bases; unmatched bases: 7. This CDR3 is built from 16 residues. The CDR3 DNA follows: TGTGCCAGCAGTGGCAGACTAGCGGGGGGAATAGATACGCAGTATTTT. As protein: CASSGRLAGGIDTQYF.

V and J are TRBV30 and TRBJ1-4; 11 bases line up with TRBD1. The ends lost 5 bases at V and 8 bases at J; junction bases unmatched: 1. The germline V gene encodes CDR1 GTSNPN and CDR2 SVGIG (reference sequence). CDR3 length: 12 amino acids. The CDR3 nucleotides are TGTGCCTGGGGGACAGGGGGGGAAAAACTGTTTTTT. It codes for CAWGTGGEKLFF. Together with reference TRBV30 and TRBJ1-4, the CDR3 gives the full variable domain: SQTIHQWPATLVQPVGSPLSLECTVEGTSNPNLYWYRQAAGRGLQLLFYSVGIGQISSEVPQNLSASRPQDRQFILSSKKLLLSDSGFYLCAWGTGGEKLFFGSGTQLSVL.

The chain uses TRBV7-2 and TRBJ2-1; D remains unclear. With 4 bases removed from V and 2 bases from J, the gap between germline ends came to 6 bases. Germline V CDR1 and CDR2: SGHTA, FQGNSA. The CDR3 is 13 amino acids. The CDR3 coding sequence is TGTGCCAGCAGCTCGACACCCTACAATGAGCAGTTCTTC. Its translation: CASSSTPYNEQFF.

This chain connects TRBV9 to TRBJ2-3; TRBD1 matches 9 bases. The CDR3 runs to 14 residues. Germline V gene sequence: CDR1 SGDLS, CDR2 YYNGEE. The V segment lost 2 bases and the J segment 6 bases; nucleotides outside the gene matches: 4. CDR3 bases: TGTGCCAGCAGCGTGGGACAGGGTGCGGATACGCAGTATTTT. The encoded protein is CASSVGQGADTQYF.